What follows are 10 T cell receptor beta chains derived from one specimen sequenced in a study of beta chain features in type 1 diabetes. cDNA synthesis used the whole RNA isolate, giving expressed TCRB sequences. Profiled with immunoSEQ multiplex PCR; TCRdb holds only in-frame clones, not every one. Of almost 350,000 clones in the sample, 15% to 20% were seen once. The source material was naive CD4+ T cells from blood. Every receptor here comes from a young woman in good health.

This clone has more than one count but fewer than ten. The CDR3 here is CASSRGSSYNEQFF. The DNA for the CDR3 is TGTGCCAGCAGCCGAGGGAGCTCCTACAATGAGCAGTTCTTC. V usage is TRBV11-2 and J usage is TRBJ2-1, with D perhaps matching TRBD2 (5 bases). This CDR3 comprises 14 residues. Per the germline V gene, CDR1 is SGHAT and CDR2 is FQNNGV. The V end was cut by 5 bases, the J end by 0 bases, with 8 bases between.

The chain's CDR3 is CASSGDTLGAFF. The CDR3 DNA reads as TGTGCCAGCAGCGGGGACACCTTAGGAGCTTTCTTT. The chain joins TRBV2 to TRBJ1-1; weak D call: TRBD1 (6 bases). Between the trimmed V and J ends, which lost 6 bases and 10 bases, there was a span of 15 bases. Germline loops: CDR1 SNHLY, CDR2 FYNNEI. The CDR3 length is 12 residues. The whole variable domain, filled in from reference TRBV2 and TRBJ1-1, reads EPEVTQTPSHQVTQMGQEVILRCVPISNHLYFYWYRQILGQKVEFLVSFYNNEISEKSEIFDDQFSVERPDGSNFTLKIRSTKLEDSAMYFCASSGDTLGAFFGQGTRLTVV.

The chain employs TRBV27 and TRBJ1-2, with D perhaps TRBD1 (5 bases). Trimming shortened V by 4 bases and J by 3 bases, and 9 bases separated the two germline ends. The germline V gene has CDR1 MNHEY and CDR2 SMNVEV (reference sequence). The CDR3 contains 13 residues. The CDR3 reads CASSSPGYYGYTF. In nucleotides, the CDR3 is TGTGCCAGCAGTTCCCCAGGGTACTATGGCTACACCTTC.

Only a few counts were recorded for this clone. Here the CDR3 reads CAWRGKTGRNYGYTF. CDR3 sequence (DNA): TGTGCCTGGAGGGGGAAGACAGGGCGTAACTATGGCTACACCTTC. The V call is TRBV30, the J call TRBJ1-2, with TRBD1 matching 7 bases. With V trimmed by 3 bases and J by 1 base, 8 bases remained unmatched. This CDR3 is built from 15 residues. Germline CDR1 and CDR2: GTSNPN and SVGIG (reference sequence). The whole variable domain, remainder taken from reference TRBV30 and TRBJ1-2, is SQTIHQWPATLVQPVGSPLSLECTVEGTSNPNLYWYRQAAGRGLQLLFYSVGIGQISSEVPQNLSASRPQDRQFILSSKKLLLSDSGFYLCAWRGKTGRNYGYTFGSGTRLTVV.

CDR3 nucleotide sequence: TGTGCCAGCAGGCAGGGACAGAACACTGAAGCTTTCTTT. This sequence encodes CASRQGQNTEAFF. The chain carries TRBV6-1 and TRBJ1-1; possibly TRBD1 for D (6 bases). The CDR3 is 13 residues long. V gave up 6 bases and J gave up 1 base, with 9 bases separating them. Germline V gene lookup returns CDR1 MNHNS and CDR2 SASEGT.

The V gene is TRBV13, the J gene TRBJ2-5; perhaps TRBD2 as D (6 bases). V dropped 4 bases and J dropped 4 bases, with 10 bases sitting between them. The CDR3 is 13 amino acids. Germline V gives CDR1 PRHDT, CDR2 FYEKMQ (reference sequence). The CDR3 DNA reads TGTGCCAGCAGCTCCCTGGGGGGAGAGACCCAGTACTTC. Encoded protein: CASSSLGGETQYF.

About this clone: The sample contains more than one DNA sequence encoding this CDR3. The V and J genes are TRBV14 and TRBJ2-3, with unresolved D. CDR3 length: 13 amino acids. Germline CDR1 reads SGHDN; CDR2 reads FVKESK. Trimming took off 0 bases at V and 4 bases at J, with 5 bases between the two ends. The CDR3 sequence is CASSQDVSDTQYF. CDR3 nucleotide sequence: TGTGCCAGCAGCCAAGACGTCTCAGATACGCAGTATTTT.

The chain is built from TRBV19 and TRBJ2-7; unclear D gene. This CDR3 has 14 residues. Germline CDR1 is LNHDA and CDR2 is SQIVND (reference sequence). Trimming removed 5 bases from V and 4 bases from J, with 15 bases in between. The CDR3 nucleotides are TGTGCCAGTAGTTCCTCCAGGTCCGGTTACGAGCAGTACTTC. Translated: CASSSSRSGYEQYF.

The rearrangement uses TRBV19 and TRBJ2-5; D gene ambiguous. V was pared by 5 bases and J by 1 base, with 5 bases between. The CDR3 runs to 12 residues. CDR1 LNHDA and CDR2 SQIVND come from the germline V gene (reference sequence). The CDR3 sequence is CASSPSQETQYF. CDR3 DNA: TGTGCCAGTAGTCCCTCCCAAGAGACCCAGTACTTC.

The chain recombines TRBV6-1 with TRBJ1-5; 8 bases match TRBD1. The CDR3 totals 14 residues. J was trimmed by 7 bases and V by 4 bases; bases with no gene match: 6. CDR1 and CDR2 from the germline V gene are MNHNS and SASEGT. DNA for the CDR3: TGTGCCAGCAGTGCGGGACAGGCCTTGCAGCCCCAGCATTTT. The encoded protein is CASSAGQALQPQHF.